This T cell receptor (beta chain) was sequenced for a study of blood T cell repertoires in COVID-19. This CDR3 comprises 14 residues. Germline lookup yields CDR1 MDHEN and CDR2 SYDVKM. V gave up 5 bases and J gave up 3 bases; unmatched junction bases: 5. Sequencing used immunoSEQ multiplex PCR; TCRdb keeps in-frame clones, though not all of them. The sample yields around 130,000 clones, roughly 88% seen once. The sample comprised peripheral blood. The V and J genes are TRBV28 and TRBJ2-7; 9 nucleotides agree with TRBD2. This receptor was taken from a man aged 60 to 69 with active or convalescent COVID-19. The DNA for the CDR3 is TGTGCCAGCAGTGGCGGGACTAGCTTCTACGAGCAGTACTTC. Encoded protein: CASSGGTSFYEQYF.